Following are 2 T cell receptor beta chains from one sample sequenced in a study of blood T cell repertoires in COVID-19. Here immunoSEQ multiplex PCR was the method, and the copy in TCRdb shows in-frame clones only, minus some. The sample includes a few hundred thousand clones, around 89% of them seen just once. Sequencing was done on a sample of peripheral blood. These TCRs come from a man aged 25 to 45 with acute or convalescent COVID-19.

This clone was seen a single time. This chain links TRBV30 with TRBJ2-5; TRBD2 matches at 9 bases. J was trimmed by 4 bases and V by 2 bases; bases with no gene match: 8. CDR3 length: 15 amino acids. The germline V gene has CDR1 GTSNPN and CDR2 SVGIG (reference sequence). In DNA form, the CDR3 reads TGTGCCTGGAGTACGGGCGGTAGCGGGGGAGAGACCCAGTACTTC. Translating it yields CAWSTGGSGGETQYF.

The chain links TRBV6-2 or TRBV6-3 to TRBJ1-5, with D perhaps TRBD1 (5 bases). Between the trimmed V and J ends, which lost 2 bases and 7 bases, there was a span of 12 bases. This CDR3 spans 14 amino acids. Germline V gene data show CDR1 as MNHEY and CDR2 as SVGEGT. The CDR3 reads CASSYNRGGQPQHF. As DNA, the CDR3 is TGTGCCAGCAGTTACAATAGGGGAGGGCAGCCCCAGCATTTT.